This T cell receptor (beta chain) was sequenced in a study of blood T cell repertoires in COVID-19. Study context: The samples span acute and convalescent COVID-19 from the United States, Italy and Spain. PBMCs, B-cell-depleted T cells, or T cells provided the cDNA or gDNA that made up the material.

This clone was seen a single time. In the original processing: Amplification of reference gene primers provided the estimated nucleated cell counts. Method: immunoSEQ multiplex PCR; TCRdb's copy keeps in-frame clones and lacks some. V, J and clone size derive from that table, while D and trimming were established from the DNA sequence. Seen here are approximately 190,000 clones, around 90% observed once, and the top ten hold approximately 0.5%. CDR1 and CDR2 from the germline V gene are KGHDR and SFDVKD. The CDR3 is made up of 14 amino acids. Trimming pared 3 bases from V and 2 bases from J, leaving 10 bases between.

The source of this sequence is a man between 45 and 60 years old with acute or convalescent COVID-19. The sample taken for sequencing was peripheral blood. This chain links TRBV24-1 with TRBJ2-7, with unresolved D. CDR3 DNA: TGTGCCACCAGTGATGGCAGAACCCCCTACGAGCAGTACTTC. The encoded protein is CATSDGRTPYEQYF.